A selection of T cell receptor beta chains follows, all from one sample in a study of blood T cells in healthy people across ages. Each CDR3 protein is one row after TCRdb ran MiXCR on the 5' RACE reads. The sample lists roughly 800,000 distinct CDR3 sequences, 58% occurring once. The specimen sequenced was blood. Every receptor here comes from a man between 25 and 39 years old in good health. Both conserved end residues are part of each CDR3. Fields, in order: J gene, D gene, V gene, clone size, CDR3 protein, CDR3 DNA. The D gene is left open where the match is weak. Size tells how often a clone was seen (once, few, many) or the class of an expanded clone, and some rows leave it out.

j_gene: TRBJ1-2; d_gene: NA; v_gene: TRBV4-2; abundance: once; CDR3aa: CASSQGPPADYGYTF; CDR3nt: TGTGCCAGCAGCCAAGGACCTCCCGCCGACTATGGCTACACCTTC
j_gene: TRBJ2-7; d_gene: TRBD2; v_gene: TRBV6-1; abundance: NA; CDR3aa: CASRLRAGISYEQYF; CDR3nt: TGTGCCAGCCGACTTCGAGCGGGGATCTCCTACGAGCAGTACTTC
j_gene: TRBJ2-1; d_gene: TRBD1; v_gene: TRBV20-1; abundance: NA; CDR3aa: CSARQGSNEQFF; CDR3nt: TGCAGTGCTCGACAGGGTAGCAATGAGCAGTTCTTC
j_gene: TRBJ2-5; d_gene: NA; v_gene: TRBV7-6; abundance: NA; CDR3aa: CASNRKQETQYF; CDR3nt: TGTGCCAGCAACCGGAAACAAGAGACCCAGTACTTC
j_gene: TRBJ2-4; d_gene: NA; v_gene: TRBV6-5; abundance: NA; CDR3aa: CASSYERTAHPQQYF; CDR3nt: TGTGCCAGCAGTTACGAAAGGACCGCTCATCCTCAGCAGTACTTC
j_gene: TRBJ2-7; d_gene: NA; v_gene: TRBV18; abundance: once; CDR3aa: CASPPTGARYEQYF; CDR3nt: TGTGCCAGCCCACCAACGGGGGCACGTTACGAGCAGTACTTC
j_gene: TRBJ2-5; d_gene: NA; v_gene: TRBV4-1; abundance: NA; CDR3aa: CASSQATVQETQYF; CDR3nt: TGCGCCAGCAGCCAAGCGACAGTACAAGAGACCCAGTACTTC
j_gene: TRBJ2-1; d_gene: NA; v_gene: TRBV7-6; abundance: few; CDR3aa: CASSPIRRKGGQVEQFF; CDR3nt: TGTGCCAGCAGCCCGATTAGGAGGAAGGGGGGCCAGGTCGAGCAGTTCTTC
j_gene: TRBJ2-7; d_gene: NA; v_gene: TRBV30; abundance: NA; CDR3aa: CAWSPSMGAYEQYF; CDR3nt: TGTGCCTGGAGCCCAAGCATGGGGGCCTACGAGCAGTACTTC
j_gene: TRBJ2-7; d_gene: TRBD2; v_gene: TRBV9; abundance: NA; CDR3aa: CASSSLAGAYNEQYF; CDR3nt: TGTGCCAGCAGCTCTCTAGCGGGGGCCTACAATGAGCAGTACTTC
j_gene: TRBJ2-5; d_gene: NA; v_gene: TRBV6-2/TRBV6-3; abundance: NA; CDR3aa: CASSYAKSGQYF; CDR3nt: TGTGCCAGCAGTTACGCTAAGTCCGGGCAGTACTTC
j_gene: TRBJ1-5; d_gene: NA; v_gene: TRBV28; abundance: NA; CDR3aa: CASSHLQPQHF; CDR3nt: TGTGCCAGCAGCCACCTTCAGCCCCAGCATTTT
j_gene: TRBJ1-1; d_gene: NA; v_gene: TRBV29-1; abundance: few; CDR3aa: CSVGLNTEAFF; CDR3nt: TGCAGCGTTGGTTTGAACACTGAAGCTTTCTTT
j_gene: TRBJ2-1; d_gene: TRBD1; v_gene: TRBV20-1; abundance: few; CDR3aa: CSVDRGGLGPREQFF; CDR3nt: TGCAGTGTAGACAGGGGGGGTTTGGGGCCCCGTGAGCAGTTCTTC
j_gene: TRBJ2-6; d_gene: TRBD2; v_gene: TRBV20-1; abundance: few; CDR3aa: CSAYLSPGLVNSGANVLTF; CDR3nt: TGCAGTGCCTATCTATCACCGGGACTAGTAAACTCTGGGGCCAACGTCCTGACTTTC
j_gene: TRBJ1-2; d_gene: NA; v_gene: TRBV5-1; abundance: NA; CDR3aa: CASRPTDPNYGYTF; CDR3nt: TGCGCCAGCCGACCCACGGATCCTAACTATGGCTACACCTTC
j_gene: TRBJ1-5; d_gene: TRBD1; v_gene: TRBV6-6; abundance: NA; CDR3aa: CASRKPGQGDQPQHF; CDR3nt: TGTGCCAGCAGAAAACCCGGACAGGGGGATCAGCCCCAGCATTTT
j_gene: TRBJ2-1; d_gene: NA; v_gene: TRBV20-1; abundance: NA; CDR3aa: CSALTGAYNEQFF; CDR3nt: TGCAGTGCTCTGACGGGGGCGTACAATGAGCAGTTCTTC
j_gene: TRBJ1-5; d_gene: NA; v_gene: TRBV2; abundance: NA; CDR3aa: CASSEGRYSNQPQHF; CDR3nt: TGTGCCAGCAGTGAAGGCAGGTATAGCAATCAGCCCCAGCATTTT
j_gene: TRBJ2-4; d_gene: TRBD2; v_gene: TRBV4-1; abundance: few; CDR3aa: CASSLGEGNIQYF; CDR3nt: TGCGCCAGCAGTCTCGGGGAGGGGAACATTCAGTACTTC
j_gene: TRBJ2-5; d_gene: NA; v_gene: TRBV5-4; abundance: NA; CDR3aa: CASSLQNQETQYF; CDR3nt: TGTGCCAGCAGCTTACAGAACCAAGAGACCCAGTACTTC
j_gene: TRBJ2-1; d_gene: NA; v_gene: TRBV29-1; abundance: NA; CDR3aa: CSVERGNEQFF; CDR3nt: TGCAGCGTTGAACGGGGAAATGAGCAGTTCTTC
j_gene: TRBJ2-5; d_gene: TRBD1; v_gene: TRBV11-2; abundance: NA; CDR3aa: CASSSGQTQYLQETQYF; CDR3nt: TGTGCCAGCAGCTCGGGACAGACCCAATACTTACAAGAGACCCAGTACTTC
j_gene: TRBJ1-5; d_gene: NA; v_gene: TRBV6-2/TRBV6-3; abundance: few; CDR3aa: CASSAFINQPQHF; CDR3nt: TGTGCCAGCAGTGCCTTCATCAATCAGCCCCAGCATTTT
j_gene: TRBJ2-7; d_gene: NA; v_gene: TRBV2; abundance: NA; CDR3aa: CASSVTAEQYF; CDR3nt: TGTGCCAGCAGTGTGACAGCCGAGCAGTACTTC
j_gene: TRBJ2-3; d_gene: NA; v_gene: TRBV7-2; abundance: NA; CDR3aa: CASSLEYSHTDTQYF; CDR3nt: TGTGCCAGCAGCTTAGAGTACAGTCACACAGATACGCAGTATTTT
j_gene: TRBJ2-3; d_gene: TRBD2; v_gene: TRBV7-2; abundance: NA; CDR3aa: CASSAGGADTQYF; CDR3nt: TGTGCCAGCAGTGCTGGGGGGGCAGATACGCAGTATTTT
j_gene: TRBJ2-6; d_gene: TRBD1; v_gene: TRBV12-3/TRBV12-4; abundance: NA; CDR3aa: CASRSRGGTGSGANVLTF; CDR3nt: TGTGCCAGCAGGTCAAGGGGGGGGACAGGGTCTGGGGCCAACGTCCTGACTTTC
j_gene: TRBJ2-6; d_gene: NA; v_gene: TRBV28; abundance: NA; CDR3aa: CASSVDGANVLTF; CDR3nt: TGTGCCAGCAGTGTGGATGGGGCCAACGTCCTGACTTTC
j_gene: TRBJ2-7; d_gene: NA; v_gene: TRBV29-1; abundance: few; CDR3aa: CSALDTTYEQYF; CDR3nt: TGCAGCGCTCTAGACACCACCTACGAGCAGTACTTC
j_gene: TRBJ2-3; d_gene: TRBD2; v_gene: TRBV10-3; abundance: NA; CDR3aa: CAISESLAGGPDTQYF; CDR3nt: TGTGCCATCAGTGAGTCTCTAGCGGGAGGGCCCGATACGCAGTATTTT
j_gene: TRBJ1-6; d_gene: NA; v_gene: TRBV5-5; abundance: NA; CDR3aa: CASSVRDIFINSPLHF; CDR3nt: TGTGCCAGCAGCGTCCGGGACATCTTTATTAATTCACCCCTCCACTTT
j_gene: TRBJ2-7; d_gene: NA; v_gene: TRBV19; abundance: NA; CDR3aa: CASSGQLSSYEQYF; CDR3nt: TGTGCCAGTTCTGGACAGTTGAGCTCCTACGAGCAGTACTTC
j_gene: TRBJ2-7; d_gene: NA; v_gene: TRBV10-3; abundance: few; CDR3aa: CAIPRGTKEQYF; CDR3nt: TGTGCCATCCCTAGGGGCACGAAGGAGCAGTACTTC
j_gene: TRBJ2-7; d_gene: NA; v_gene: TRBV5-5; abundance: NA; CDR3aa: CASSLEGRRRVYEQYF; CDR3nt: TGTGCCAGCAGCTTGGAAGGTAGGCGGAGGGTTTACGAGCAGTACTTC
j_gene: TRBJ1-6; d_gene: NA; v_gene: TRBV21-1; abundance: few; CDR3aa: CASSFGRTENSPLHF; CDR3nt: TGTGCCAGCAGCTTTGGACGAACAGAGAATTCACCCCTCCACTTT
j_gene: TRBJ2-7; d_gene: NA; v_gene: TRBV16; abundance: NA; CDR3aa: CASSHNRGGNSYEQYF; CDR3nt: TGTGCCAGCAGCCATAATCGAGGAGGGAACTCCTACGAGCAGTACTTC
j_gene: TRBJ2-2; d_gene: NA; v_gene: TRBV6-2/TRBV6-3; abundance: NA; CDR3aa: CASRTGGKLFF; CDR3nt: TGTGCCAGCAGGACAGGCGGAAAGCTGTTTTTT
j_gene: TRBJ2-7; d_gene: TRBD2; v_gene: TRBV20-1; abundance: NA; CDR3aa: CSAHGLAGNYEQYF; CDR3nt: TGCAGTGCTCATGGACTAGCGGGAAACTACGAGCAGTACTTC
j_gene: TRBJ2-1; d_gene: NA; v_gene: TRBV6-1; abundance: NA; CDR3aa: CASSESHNEQFF; CDR3nt: TGTGCCAGCAGTGAAAGCCACAATGAGCAGTTCTTC
j_gene: TRBJ2-7; d_gene: NA; v_gene: TRBV20-1; abundance: few; CDR3aa: CSAPAGLASYEQYF; CDR3nt: TGCAGTGCACCCGCGGGACTCGCCTCCTACGAGCAGTACTTC
j_gene: TRBJ2-7; d_gene: NA; v_gene: TRBV20-1; abundance: NA; CDR3aa: CSARSSGGYEQYF; CDR3nt: TGCAGTGCTAGATCCAGCGGAGGCTACGAGCAGTACTTC
j_gene: TRBJ2-1; d_gene: NA; v_gene: TRBV29-1; abundance: NA; CDR3aa: CSVESGAEHYNEQFF; CDR3nt: TGCAGCGTTGAATCCGGGGCAGAGCACTACAATGAGCAGTTCTTC
j_gene: TRBJ1-4; d_gene: NA; v_gene: TRBV10-3; abundance: NA; CDR3aa: CAIRPDSLEKLFF; CDR3nt: TGTGCCATCAGGCCTGATAGTCTTGAAAAACTGTTTTTT
j_gene: TRBJ2-2; d_gene: NA; v_gene: TRBV5-8; abundance: once; CDR3aa: CASSLRSGANTGELFF; CDR3nt: TGTGCCAGCAGCTTGAGATCAGGGGCGAACACCGGGGAGCTGTTTTTT
j_gene: TRBJ2-5; d_gene: NA; v_gene: TRBV14; abundance: NA; CDR3aa: CASSQATLWGKGSIETQYF; CDR3nt: TGTGCCAGCAGCCAAGCAACTTTGTGGGGGAAGGGATCTATCGAGACCCAGTACTTC
j_gene: TRBJ1-1; d_gene: NA; v_gene: TRBV4-3; abundance: NA; CDR3aa: CASSYVEGGLNTEAFF; CDR3nt: TGCGCCAGCAGCTACGTCGAGGGAGGATTGAACACTGAAGCTTTCTTT